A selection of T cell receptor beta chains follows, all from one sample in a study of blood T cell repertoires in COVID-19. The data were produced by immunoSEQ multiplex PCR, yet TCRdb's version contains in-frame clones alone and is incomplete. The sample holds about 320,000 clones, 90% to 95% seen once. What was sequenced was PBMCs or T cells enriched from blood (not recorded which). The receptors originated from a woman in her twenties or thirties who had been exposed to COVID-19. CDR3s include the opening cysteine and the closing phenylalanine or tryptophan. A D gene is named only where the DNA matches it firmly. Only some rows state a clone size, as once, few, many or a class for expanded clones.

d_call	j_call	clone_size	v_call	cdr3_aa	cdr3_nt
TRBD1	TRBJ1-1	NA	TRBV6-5	CATREGAGTEAFF	TGTGCCACCAGAGAGGGGGCGGGCACTGAAGCTTTCTTT
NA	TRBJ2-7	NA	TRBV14	CAEGADSREQYF	TGTGCCGAAGGTGCGGACTCCCGCGAGCAGTACTTC
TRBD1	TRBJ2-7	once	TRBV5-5	CASSPGQGSYEQYF	TGTGCCAGCAGCCCAGGACAGGGTTCCTACGAGCAGTACTTC
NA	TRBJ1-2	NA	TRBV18	CASSPEDSREINYGYTF	TGTGCCAGCTCACCAGAAGACAGCCGAGAGATAAACTATGGCTACACCTTC
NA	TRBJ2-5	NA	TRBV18	CASSPLAAQETQYF	TGTGCCAGCTCACCATTAGCAGCTCAAGAGACCCAGTACTTC
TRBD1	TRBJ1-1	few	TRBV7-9	CASVSPGQGEVGTEAFF	TGTGCCAGCGTATCACCGGGACAGGGGGAAGTTGGCACTGAAGCTTTCTTT
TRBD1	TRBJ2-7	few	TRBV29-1	CSVVRGSYEQYF	TGCAGCGTTGTCAGGGGGAGCTACGAGCAGTACTTC
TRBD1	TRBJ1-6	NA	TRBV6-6	CASSLMGTARSSYNSPLHF	TGTGCCAGCAGTCTAATGGGGACAGCGAGGAGCTCCTATAATTCACCCCTCCACTTT
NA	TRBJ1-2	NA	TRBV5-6	CASSLRRGVFSKNYGYTF	TGTGCCAGCAGCTTGCGTCGGGGGGTCTTTTCAAAAAACTATGGCTACACCTTC
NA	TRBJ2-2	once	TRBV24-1	CATSDPRAGNTGELFF	TGTGCCACCAGTGATCCCCGAGCGGGGAACACCGGGGAGCTGTTTTTT
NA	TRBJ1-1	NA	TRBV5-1	CASSFGGAYTEAFF	TGCGCCAGCAGCTTTGGAGGGGCCTACACTGAAGCTTTCTTT
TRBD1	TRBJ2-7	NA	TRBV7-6	CASSLGQGAYEQYF	TGTGCCAGCAGCTTAGGACAGGGCGCCTACGAGCAGTACTTC
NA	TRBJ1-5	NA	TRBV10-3	CATKGIWGREPQHF	TGTGCCACCAAGGGGATCTGGGGCAGGGAGCCCCAGCATTTT
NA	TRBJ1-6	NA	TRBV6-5	CASSWQGRFDSPLHF	TGTGCCAGCAGTTGGCAGGGCAGATTTGATTCACCCCTCCACTTT
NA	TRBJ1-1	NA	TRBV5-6	CASSLRTDWVAFF	TGTGCCAGCAGCTTGAGGACAGACTGGGTAGCTTTCTTT
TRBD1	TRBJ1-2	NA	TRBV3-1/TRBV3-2	CASSQQGDYGYTF	TGTGCCAGCAGCCAACAGGGGGACTATGGCTACACCTTC
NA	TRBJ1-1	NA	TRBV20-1	CSASFTQGTEAFF	TGCAGTGCTAGTTTTACCCAGGGCACTGAAGCTTTCTTT